By share of the sample, the clone carrying this T cell receptor (beta chain) is medium-sized. Its specificity is unknown. With 7 bases clipped from V and 0 bases from J, the junction kept 9 bases outside the gene matches. Germline CDR1 SQVTM, CDR2 ANQGSEA. This CDR3 is built from 15 residues. The data belong to a study of beta chain features in type 1 diabetes. The whole isolated RNA underwent reverse transcription, so sequencing captured expressed TCRB transcripts. Profiling relied on immunoSEQ multiplex PCR, and the TCRdb table lists in-frame clones only, not all of them. The top ten hold 6.7% of the sample, which has under 400,000 clones, around 15% seen once. Study observations and caveats: Resolution of whether HLA type affects TCRB rearrangement was not achieved here. More deletions and fewer insertions at VDJ junctions were found in patients with type 1 diabetes. A cDNA-based sequencing approach could over-represent cells with high TCR expression.

V and J are TRBV29-1 and TRBJ2-1, with 7 bases fitting TRBD2. The sequencing input was central memory CD4+ T cells from blood. The sequence was obtained from a man aged 25-45 years in good health. The DNA of the CDR3 is TGCAGCGCCAAGACTCCGGGGGGCTCCTACAATGAGCAGTTCTTC. Translation gives CSAKTPGGSYNEQFF.